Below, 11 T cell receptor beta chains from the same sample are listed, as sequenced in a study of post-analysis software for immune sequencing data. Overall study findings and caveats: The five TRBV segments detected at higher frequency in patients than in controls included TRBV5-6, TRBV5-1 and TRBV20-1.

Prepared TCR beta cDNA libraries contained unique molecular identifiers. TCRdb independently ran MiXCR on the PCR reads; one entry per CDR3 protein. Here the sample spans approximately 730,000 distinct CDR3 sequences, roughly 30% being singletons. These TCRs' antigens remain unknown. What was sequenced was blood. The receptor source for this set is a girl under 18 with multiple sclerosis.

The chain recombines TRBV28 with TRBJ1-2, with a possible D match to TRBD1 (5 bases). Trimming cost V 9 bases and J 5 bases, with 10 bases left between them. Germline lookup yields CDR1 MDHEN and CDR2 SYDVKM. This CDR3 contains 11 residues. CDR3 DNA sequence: TGTGCCAGTAACACAGGTTATGGCTACACCTTC. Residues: CASNTGYGYTF.

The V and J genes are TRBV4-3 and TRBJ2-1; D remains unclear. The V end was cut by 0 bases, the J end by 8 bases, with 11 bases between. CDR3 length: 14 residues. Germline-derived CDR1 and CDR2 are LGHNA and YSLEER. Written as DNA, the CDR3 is TGCGCCAGCAGCCAAGATGGGCACCGGGATGAGCAGTTCTTC. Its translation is CASSQDGHRDEQFF.

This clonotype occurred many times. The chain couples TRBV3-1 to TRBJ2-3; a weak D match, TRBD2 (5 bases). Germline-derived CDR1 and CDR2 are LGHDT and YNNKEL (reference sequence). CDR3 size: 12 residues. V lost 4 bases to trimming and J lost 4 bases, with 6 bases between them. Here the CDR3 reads CASSRLSDTQYF. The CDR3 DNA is TGTGCCAGCAGCCGACTATCAGATACGCAGTATTTT.

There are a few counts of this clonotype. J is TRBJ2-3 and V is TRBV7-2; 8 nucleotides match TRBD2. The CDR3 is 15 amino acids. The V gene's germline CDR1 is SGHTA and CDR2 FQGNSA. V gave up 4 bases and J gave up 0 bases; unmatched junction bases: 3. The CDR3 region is CASSSRGASTDTQYF. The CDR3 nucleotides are TGTGCCAGCAGCTCGCGGGGGGCTAGCACAGATACGCAGTATTTT.

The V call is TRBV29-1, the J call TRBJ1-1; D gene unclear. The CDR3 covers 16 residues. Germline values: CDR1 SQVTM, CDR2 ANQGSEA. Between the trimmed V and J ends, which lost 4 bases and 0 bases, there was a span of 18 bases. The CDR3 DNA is TGCAGCGTTGTCGGGGAACACCTCCTCATGAACACTGAAGCTTTCTTT. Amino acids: CSVVGEHLLMNTEAFF.

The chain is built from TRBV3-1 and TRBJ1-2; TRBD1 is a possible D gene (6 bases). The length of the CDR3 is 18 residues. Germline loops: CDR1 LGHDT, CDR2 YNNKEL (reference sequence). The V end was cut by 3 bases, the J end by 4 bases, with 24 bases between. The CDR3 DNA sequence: TGTGCCAGCAGCCACCGAGGGGCATGGACAGACGATATCTATGGCTACACCTTC. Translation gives CASSHRGAWTDDIYGYTF.

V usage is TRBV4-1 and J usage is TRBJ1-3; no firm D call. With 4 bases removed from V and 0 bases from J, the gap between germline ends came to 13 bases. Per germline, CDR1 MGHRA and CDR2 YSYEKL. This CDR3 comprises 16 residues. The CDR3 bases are TGCGCCAGCAGCCCTCCGTCTCTAGCCTCTGGAAACACCATATATTTT. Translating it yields CASSPPSLASGNTIYF.

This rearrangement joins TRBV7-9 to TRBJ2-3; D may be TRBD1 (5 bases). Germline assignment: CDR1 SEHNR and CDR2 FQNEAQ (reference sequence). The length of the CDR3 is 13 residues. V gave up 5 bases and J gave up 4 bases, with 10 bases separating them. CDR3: CASSRKGSDTQYF. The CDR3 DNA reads TGTGCCAGCAGCCGAAAGGGGTCAGATACGCAGTATTTT.

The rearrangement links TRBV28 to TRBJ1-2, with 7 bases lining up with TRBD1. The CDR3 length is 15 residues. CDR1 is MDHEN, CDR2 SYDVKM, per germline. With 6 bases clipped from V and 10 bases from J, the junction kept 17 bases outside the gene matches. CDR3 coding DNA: TGTGCCAGCAGCGCCACAGGGGCCCTGGGGTCTGACTACACCTTC. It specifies CASSATGALGSDYTF.

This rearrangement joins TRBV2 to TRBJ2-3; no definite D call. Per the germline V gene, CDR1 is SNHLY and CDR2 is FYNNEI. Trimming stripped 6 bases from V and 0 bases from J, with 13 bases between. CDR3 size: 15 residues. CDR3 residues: CASSEIQISTDTQYF. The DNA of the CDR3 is TGTGCCAGCAGCGAAATACAGATTAGCACAGATACGCAGTATTTT.

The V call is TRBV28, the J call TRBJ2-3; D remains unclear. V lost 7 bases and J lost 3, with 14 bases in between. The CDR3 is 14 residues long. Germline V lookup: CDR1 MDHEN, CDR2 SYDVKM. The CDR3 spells CASKETAVTDTQYF. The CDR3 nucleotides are TGTGCCAGCAAAGAGACGGCAGTTACAGATACGCAGTATTTT. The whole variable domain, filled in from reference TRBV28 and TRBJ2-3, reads DVKVTQSSRYLVKRTGEKVFLECVQDMDHENMFWYRQDPGLGLRLIYFSYDVKMKEKGDIPEGYSVSREKKERFSLILESASTNQTSMYLCASKETAVTDTQYFGPGTRLTVL.